The 10 T cell receptor beta chains reported below all come from one sample, sequenced in a study of spatial heterogeneity in lung cancer. Time point given: sample taken at primary tumor resection. Without sorting, whole RNA was sequenced from tumor, nontumor lung or frozen PBMC. TCRdb re-derived calls from the 5' RACE reads in MiXCR, one entry per CDR3 protein. The sample includes 15,000 to 20,000 distinct CDR3 sequences, 20% to 25% of them seen just once. The source material was PBMCs, sampled at surgery. These receptors all stem from a female donor with early-stage non-small cell lung cancer.

This clonotype was found a few times. The rearrangement uses TRBV29-1 and TRBJ1-1; 9 bases map to TRBD1. Trimming took 2 bases from V and 11 from J; bases not matched to a gene: 12. In germline, CDR1 is SQVTM, CDR2 ANQGSEA. This CDR3 is 14 amino acids long. As DNA, the CDR3 is TGCAGCGTTGAAAGGGACAGGGTATCGGGGATGGCTTTCTTT. Protein sequence: CSVERDRVSGMAFF.

This clonotype was counted ten times or more. One end of the junction does not line up with germline, which may come from a read error. The V call is TRBV30, the J call TRBJ1-2; 8 nucleotides align to TRBD1. The germline CDR1 and CDR2 sequences are GTSNPN and SVGIG (reference sequence). The CDR3 runs to 15 residues. CDR3 in DNA: TGTGCCTCCGGACAGGGATCGTCAGCCAACTACGGCTACACCTTC. Amino acids: CASGQGSSANYGYTF.

By share, this clonotype counts as medium-sized. The chain couples TRBV20-1 to TRBJ2-7; TRBD2 matches 9 bases. The CDR3 totals 12 residues. Germline V gene sequence: CDR1 DFQATT, CDR2 SNEGSKA (reference sequence). V shed 3 bases, J shed 9 bases, and the junction held 6 bases outside the gene matches. CDR3 region: CSARQVTSGQYF. For the CDR3, the DNA is TGCAGTGCTAGGCAGGTGACTAGCGGGCAGTACTTC.

This clonotype was seen at least ten times. J is TRBJ2-4 and V is TRBV7-9, with a weak D call TRBD2 (6 bases). The V end was cut by 0 bases, the J end by 1 base, with 10 bases between. The CDR3 runs to 16 residues. CDR1 and CDR2 (germline): SEHNR, FQNEAQ (reference sequence). The CDR3 reads CASSLAGSAAKNIQYF. CDR3 nucleotides: TGTGCCAGCAGCTTAGCCGGGAGCGCGGCCAAAAACATTCAGTACTTC. Full variable domain (missing parts from reference TRBV7-9 and TRBJ2-4): DTGVSQNPRHKITKRGQNVTFRCDPISEHNRLYWYRQTLGQGPEFLTYFQNEAQLEKSRLLSDRFSAERPKGSFSTLEIQRTEQGDSAMYLCASSLAGSAAKNIQYFGAGTRLSVL.

This clonotype was seen a handful of times. This chain joins TRBV19 and TRBJ2-7; either TRBD1 or TRBD2 may supply D (5 bases each). The germline V and J ends were trimmed by 5 bases and 3 bases, with 17 bases remaining between them. The CDR3 length is 15 residues. Germline V gene data show CDR1 as LNHDA and CDR2 as SQIVND (reference sequence). The CDR3 region is CASSPLSGTVYEQYF. CDR3 coding DNA: TGTGCCAGTAGTCCTCTATCCGGGACGGTCTACGAGCAGTACTTC.

The chain recombines TRBV6-2 or TRBV6-3 with TRBJ2-7; D possibly corresponds to TRBD1 (5 bases). Germline loops: CDR1 MNHEY, CDR2 SVGEGT. CDR3 length: 14 amino acids. V lost 6 bases, J lost 2 bases, and 14 bases lay in between. CDR3: CASRARQWPYEQYF. In DNA form, the CDR3 reads TGTGCCAGCAGAGCAAGACAGTGGCCCTACGAGCAGTACTTC.

The sample holds many counts of this clonotype. The chain is built from TRBV28 and TRBJ1-6; D is undetermined. Per the germline V gene, CDR1 is MDHEN and CDR2 is SYDVKM. The CDR3 length is 15 residues. Trimming took 2 bases from V and 7 from J, leaving 12 bases between them. The CDR3 nucleotides are TGTGCCAGCAGTTTAGTGTCTCCGGAGAATTCACCCCTCCACTTT. As protein: CASSLVSPENSPLHF.

V is TRBV24-1 and J is TRBJ2-6; D possibly corresponds to TRBD1 (6 bases). Germline CDR1 reads KGHDR; CDR2 reads SFDVKD. Trimming left V 3 bases short and J 2 bases short, with 10 bases between. The CDR3 contains 16 residues. The CDR3: CATSDPGTTGANVLTF. As DNA, the CDR3 is TGTGCCACCAGTGATCCCGGGACAACTGGGGCCAACGTCCTGACTTTC.

Ten or more counts support this clonotype. This chain joins TRBV11-2 and TRBJ1-1; D uncertain. The CDR3 loop spans 17 amino acids. Trimming pared 1 base from V and 0 bases from J, leaving 15 bases between. Germline loops: CDR1 SGHAT, CDR2 FQNNGV. The CDR3: CASSLVVARSMNTEAFF. DNA for the CDR3: TGTGCCAGCAGCTTAGTAGTGGCAAGGTCCATGAACACTGAAGCTTTCTTT. Full variable domain (remainder filled in from reference TRBV11-2 and TRBJ1-1): EAGVAQSPRYKIIEKRQSVAFWCNPISGHATLYWYQQILGQGPKLLIQFQNNGVVDDSQLPKDRFSAERLKGVDSTLKIQPAKLEDSAVYLCASSLVVARSMNTEAFFGQGTRLTVV.

This clonotype was found many times. The CDR3 loop reads CAISEAGGPADTQYF. The CDR3 nucleotides are TGTGCCATCAGCGAAGCGGGAGGGCCCGCAGATACGCAGTATTTT. The chain recombines TRBV10-3 with TRBJ2-3; 10 bases are a match to TRBD2. The germline V gene has CDR1 ENHRY and CDR2 SYGVKD. CDR3 length: 15 residues. Trimming at V came to 6 bases and at J to 4 bases, leaving 7 bases not matched to a gene.